This TCR beta chain was identified during a study of cytomegalovirus exposure and HLA in healthy donors. Notes on the study in general: Clonal expansion was found to be greater in HLA-associated TCR beta chains than in equally common others in a later analysis. When analyzed later, a missense DCLRE1C variant was found to be linked to TCR beta V- and J-gene trimming. In a later analysis, at a false discovery rate of 0.05, some 15,000 TCR beta sequences were associated with HLA alleles.

The CDR3 length is 14 residues. Trimming took 2 bases from V and 2 from J, leaving 10 bases between them. The germline CDR1 and CDR2 sequences are SGDLS and YYNGEE. Amplification used 60 Vbeta primers and 13 Jbeta primers. The assay was immunoSEQ multiplex PCR, and TCRdb's table has in-frame clones only and misses some. This sample's table reports 60,000 to 70,000 clones. Turning to this clone: The antigen is undetermined.

J is TRBJ2-5 and V is TRBV9; TRBD2 is a possible D gene (5 bases). This sequence originates from a boy aged 5-17 years in good health and CMV-seronegative. Sequencing was carried out using PBMCs. The CDR3 protein is CASSVGLAQETQYF. Here the CDR3 DNA reads TGTGCCAGCAGCGTGGGTCTAGCTCAAGAGACCCAGTACTTC.